This T cell receptor beta chain was identified in a study of tissue T cells after allogeneic stem cell transplantation. CDR3 length equals 15 residues. Germline CDR1 SGHSN, CDR2 HYEKVE. V trimming: 2 bases; J trimming: 1 base; junction bases outside the gene matches: 2. Turning to this clone: The germline and genes are mouse ones. The DNA ends 1 residue before the CDR3 does, and the rest of the CDR3 is filled in from the germline J gene.

Time point given: mouse harvest day 14 after allogeneic transplant. Each mouse received 10^7 T-cell-depleted marrow cells plus 10^6 splenic CD5+ T cells by tail vein. The protocol was immunoSEQ multiplex PCR, while the TCRdb copy is restricted to in-frame clones and leaves out a portion. This sample has approximately 2,600 clones; approximately 48% occur once, and the top ten carry about 35%. The V call is TRBV12-1, the J call TRBJ2-5; 10 nucleotides line up with TRBD2. Specimen: lymph node tissue. The source is a female BALB/c mouse given C57BL/6 T cells with graft-versus-host disease after an allogeneic hematopoietic cell transplant. The covered CDR3 bases are TGTGCCAGCTCTCGACTGGGGGGTTACCAAGACACCCAGTAC. It yields the protein CASSRLGGYQDTQY. The entire CDR3 protein is CASSRLGGYQDTQYF.